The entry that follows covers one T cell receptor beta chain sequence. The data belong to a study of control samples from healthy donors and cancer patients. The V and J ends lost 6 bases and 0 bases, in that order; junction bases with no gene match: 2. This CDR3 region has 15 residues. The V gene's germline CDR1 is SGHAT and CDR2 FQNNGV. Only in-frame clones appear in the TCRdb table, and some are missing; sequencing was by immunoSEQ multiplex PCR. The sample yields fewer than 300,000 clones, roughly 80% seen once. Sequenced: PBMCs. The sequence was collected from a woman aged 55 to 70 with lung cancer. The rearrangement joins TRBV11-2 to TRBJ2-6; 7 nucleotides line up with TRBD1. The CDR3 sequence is CASRGQRSGANVLTF. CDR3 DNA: TGTGCCAGCAGGGGACAGCGCTCTGGGGCCAACGTCCTGACTTTC.